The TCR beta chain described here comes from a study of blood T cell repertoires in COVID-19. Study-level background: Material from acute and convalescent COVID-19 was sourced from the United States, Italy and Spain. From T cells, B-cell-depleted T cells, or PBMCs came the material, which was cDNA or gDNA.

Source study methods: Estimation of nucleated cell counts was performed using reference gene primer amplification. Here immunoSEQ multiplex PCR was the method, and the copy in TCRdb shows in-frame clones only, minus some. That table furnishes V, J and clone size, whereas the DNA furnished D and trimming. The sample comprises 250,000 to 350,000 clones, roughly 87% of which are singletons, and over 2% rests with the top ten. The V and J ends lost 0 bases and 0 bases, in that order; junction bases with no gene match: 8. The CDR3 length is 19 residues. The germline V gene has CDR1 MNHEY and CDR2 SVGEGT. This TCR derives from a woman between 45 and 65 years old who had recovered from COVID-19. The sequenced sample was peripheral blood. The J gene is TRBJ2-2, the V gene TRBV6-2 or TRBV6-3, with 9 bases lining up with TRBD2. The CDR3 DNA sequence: TGTGCCAGCAGTTACTCGACAGGTAGCGGGGGTGCGAACACCGGGGAGCTGTTTTTT. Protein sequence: CASSYSTGSGGANTGELFF.